Listed here are 10 T cell receptor beta chains from one sample, sequenced in a study of post-analysis software for immune sequencing data. General study points: Several TRBV segments (TRBV5-6, TRBV5-1 and TRBV20-1 among them) occurred more frequently in patients than in controls.

Unique molecular identifiers were built into the TCR beta cDNA libraries. A single record per CDR3 protein comes from TCRdb applying MiXCR to the PCR reads. The table has about 820,000 distinct CDR3 sequences, about 50% seen once. No antigen is known for these receptors. Material: blood. These receptors all come from a girl under 18 with multiple sclerosis.

The rearrangement uses TRBV28 and TRBJ2-4; 9 bases match TRBD1. With the DNA end fitting TRBJ2-7 better, the J assignment may be wrong. The CDR3 runs to 14 residues. Germline CDR1 MDHEN, CDR2 SYDVKM. CDR3 protein: CASSLGTGWYEQYF. DNA of the CDR3: TGTGCCAGCAGTTTAGGGACAGGGTGGTACGAGCAGTACTTC.

This clonotype was picked up a small number of times. CDR3 in DNA: TGTGCCACCAGCAGAGATCCCGAGACCTACGAGCAGTACTTC. Residues: CATSRDPETYEQYF. The J gene is TRBJ2-7, the V gene TRBV15; no clear D gene. The CDR3 covers 14 residues. V was cut by 0 bases and J by 2 bases, with 8 bases left in between. The germline CDR1 and CDR2 sequences are LNHNV and YYDKDF (reference sequence).

The rearrangement uses TRBV4-1 and TRBJ2-1; D gene unclear. The J call may be faulty, since TRBJ2-7 better matches the DNA end. The CDR3 has 12 amino acids. Germline assignment: CDR1 MGHRA and CDR2 YSYEKL. CDR3 sequence (DNA): TGCGCCACCGTGGGCCCCTACAATGAGCAGTACTTC. The encoded protein is CATVGPYNEQYF.

The rearrangement joins TRBV25-1 to TRBJ2-1; D uncertain. Deletions cut 5 bases from V and 12 bases from J, with 8 bases between. Germline V lookup: CDR1 MGHDK, CDR2 SYGVNS. The CDR3 covers 10 residues. The CDR3: CASSWKRQFF. The CDR3 nucleotides read TGTGCCAGCAGTTGGAAGAGGCAGTTCTTC.

The chain carries TRBV13 and TRBJ2-5, with no clear D. V lost 5 bases and J 1 base, leaving 14 bases between the germline ends. The CDR3 has 15 residues. The germline V gene has CDR1 PRHDT and CDR2 FYEKMQ (reference sequence). The DNA for the CDR3 is TGTGCCAGCAGCAACCCGACGGAGACCCAAGAGACCCAGTACTTC. Translation: CASSNPTETQETQYF.

This chain links TRBV12-3 or TRBV12-4 with TRBJ2-1; possibly TRBD1 or TRBD2 for D (7 bases each). V was cut by 5 bases and J by 10 bases, with 21 bases left in between. The CDR3 has 15 residues. CDR3 bases: TGTGCCAGCAGTAGGGGGGGGACAGTTTCCTACGAGCAGTTCTTC. Translating gives CASSRGGTVSYEQFF.

The chain combines TRBV12-3 or TRBV12-4 with TRBJ2-7; D ambiguous. Trimming left V 4 bases short and J 2 bases short, with 12 bases between. This CDR3 region has 14 residues. CDR3 in DNA: TGTGCCAGCAGTTCTCGGACCACGACCTACGAGCAGTACTTC. Its translation is CASSSRTTTYEQYF.

This chain connects TRBV5-1 to TRBJ2-7; weak D call: TRBD2 (5 bases). V was cut by 4 bases and J by 0 bases, with 11 bases left in between. Germline V gene data show CDR1 as SGHRS and CDR2 as YFSETQ. This CDR3 is 14 amino acids long. The CDR3 region has the DNA TGCGCCAGCAGCGTTTCCGGGGTCTCCTACGAGCAGTACTTC. It yields the protein CASSVSGVSYEQYF.

J is TRBJ2-7 and V is TRBV4-2; 7 bases are a match to TRBD2. Germline assignment: CDR1 LGHNA and CDR2 YNFKEQ. The CDR3 is made up of 17 amino acids. With 3 bases clipped from V and 5 bases from J, the junction kept 16 bases outside the gene matches. The CDR3 sequence is CASSQTSKGGFLNEQYF. CDR3 in DNA: TGTGCCAGCAGCCAGACCAGCAAGGGAGGGTTCCTAAACGAGCAGTACTTC.

The genes are TRBV4-1 and TRBJ1-2; TRBD1 matches at 7 bases. The germline V gene encodes CDR1 MGHRA and CDR2 YSYEKL. CDR3 size: 14 residues. The J segment lost 6 bases and the V segment lost 2 bases, leaving 6 bases of the junction unmatched. CDR3: CASSQTTGLHGYTF. The CDR3, as DNA: TGCGCCAGCAGCCAAACGACAGGGCTCCATGGCTACACCTTC.